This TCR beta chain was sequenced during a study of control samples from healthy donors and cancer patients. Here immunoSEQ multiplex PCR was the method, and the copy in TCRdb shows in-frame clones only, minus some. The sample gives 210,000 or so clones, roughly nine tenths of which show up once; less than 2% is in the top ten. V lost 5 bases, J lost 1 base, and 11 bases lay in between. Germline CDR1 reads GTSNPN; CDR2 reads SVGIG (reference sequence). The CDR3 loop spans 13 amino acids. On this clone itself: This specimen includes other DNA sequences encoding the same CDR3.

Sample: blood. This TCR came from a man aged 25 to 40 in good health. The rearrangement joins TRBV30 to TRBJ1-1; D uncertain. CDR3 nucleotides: TGTGCCTGGTCTATCGGTGGGAACACTGAAGCTTTCTTT. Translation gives CAWSIGGNTEAFF.